This T cell receptor beta chain was recovered during a study of OX40 agonist ivuxolimab in advanced cancers. At the level of the study: Hepatocellular carcinoma, melanoma, renal cell or head and neck cancer was diagnosed in the dose-escalation patients.

Measured with immunoSEQ multiplex PCR; TCRdb has only the in-frame clones, and not every one. In the table there are 90,000 or so clones, about 91% of which are singletons. Germline V gene sequence: CDR1 PRHDT, CDR2 FYEKMQ (reference sequence). CDR3 size: 16 residues. The trim removed 3 bases at V and 4 bases at J, leaving 7 bases unmatched. The genes are TRBV13 and TRBJ2-3; 10 nucleotides align to TRBD2. The material sequenced was CD4+ or CD8+ T cells sorted from blood, taken in a trial of the OX40 agonist ivuxolimab. This receptor was taken from an adult with an advanced solid tumor such as melanoma, head and neck, liver or kidney cancer. CDR3 loop: CASSFALAGIADTQYF. CDR3 DNA: TGTGCCAGCAGCTTCGCACTAGCGGGGATCGCAGATACGCAGTATTTT. The whole variable domain, filled in from reference TRBV13 and TRBJ2-3, reads AAGVIQSPRHLIKEKRETATLKCYPIPRHDTVYWYQQGPGQDPQFLISFYEKMQSDKGSIPDRFSAQQFSDYHSELNMSSLELGDSALYFCASSFALAGIADTQYFGPGTRLTVL.